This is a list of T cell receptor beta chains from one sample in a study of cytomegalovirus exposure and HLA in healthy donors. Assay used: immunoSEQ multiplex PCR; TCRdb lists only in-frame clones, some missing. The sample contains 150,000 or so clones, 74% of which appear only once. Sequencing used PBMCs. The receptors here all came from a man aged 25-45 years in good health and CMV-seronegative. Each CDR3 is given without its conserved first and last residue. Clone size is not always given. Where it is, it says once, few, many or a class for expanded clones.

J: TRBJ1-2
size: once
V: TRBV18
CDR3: ASSPNRGVSYGYT

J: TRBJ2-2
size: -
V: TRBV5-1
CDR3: ASATRTTGILTGELF

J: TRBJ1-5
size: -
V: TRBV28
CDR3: ASSHPPGQSHSNQPQH

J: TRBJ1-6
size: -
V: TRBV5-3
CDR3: ARSSYATSSYNSPLH

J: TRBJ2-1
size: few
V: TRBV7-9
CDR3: ASSPGGNEQF

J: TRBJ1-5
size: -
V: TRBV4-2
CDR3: ASSQEEDRGDQPQN

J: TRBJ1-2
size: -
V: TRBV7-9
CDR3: ASSLERTGDGYT

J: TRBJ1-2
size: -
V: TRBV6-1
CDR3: ASNRDTNYGYT

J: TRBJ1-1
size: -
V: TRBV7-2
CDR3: ASSLRAGAMNTEAF

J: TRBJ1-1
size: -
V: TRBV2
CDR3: ASSTGGLTEAF

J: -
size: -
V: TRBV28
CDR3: ASSEAGTGGSYEQY

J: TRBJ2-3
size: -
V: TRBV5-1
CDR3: ASSGGLAGAGDTQY

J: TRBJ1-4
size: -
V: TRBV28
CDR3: ASSPLTGTNEKLF

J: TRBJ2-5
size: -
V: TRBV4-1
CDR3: ASSQDVGALETQY

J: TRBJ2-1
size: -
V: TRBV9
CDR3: ASSVGSTEQF

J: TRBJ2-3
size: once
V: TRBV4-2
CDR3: ASSQEGESGGHYTQY

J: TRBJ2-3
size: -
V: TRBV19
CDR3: ASSPLAGRKDTQY

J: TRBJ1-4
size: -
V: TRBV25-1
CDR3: ASRDGQPGGEKLF

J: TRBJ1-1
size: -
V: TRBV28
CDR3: ASSLSSTARMNTEAF

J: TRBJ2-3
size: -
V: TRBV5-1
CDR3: ASRAGISTDTQY

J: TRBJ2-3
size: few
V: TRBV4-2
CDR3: ASSQLLAGVSDTQY

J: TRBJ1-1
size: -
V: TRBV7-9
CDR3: ASSPRVSTEAF

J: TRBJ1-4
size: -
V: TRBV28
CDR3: ASSYDRGHEKLF

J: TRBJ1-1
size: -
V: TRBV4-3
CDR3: ASSQGRRDKDLAF

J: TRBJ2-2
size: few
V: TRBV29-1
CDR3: SVRLAGGRKAGELF

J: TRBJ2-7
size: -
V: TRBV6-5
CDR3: ASSYKGISYEQY

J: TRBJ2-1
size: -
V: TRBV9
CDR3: ASSVSGVEQF

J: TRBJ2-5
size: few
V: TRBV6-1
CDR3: ASSQNLGFQETQY

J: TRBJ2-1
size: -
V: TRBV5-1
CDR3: ASSLGASSYNEQF

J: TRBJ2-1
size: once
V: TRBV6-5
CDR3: ASRISGGAYNEQF

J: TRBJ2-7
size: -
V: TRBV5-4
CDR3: ASSPSGGIDEQY

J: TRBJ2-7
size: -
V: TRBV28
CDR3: ASSPSERQGYEQY

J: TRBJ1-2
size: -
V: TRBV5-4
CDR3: ASSLGEVSYGYT

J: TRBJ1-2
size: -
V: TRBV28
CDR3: ASRDRGALGGYT

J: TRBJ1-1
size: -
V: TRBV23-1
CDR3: ANPCRGTNTEAF

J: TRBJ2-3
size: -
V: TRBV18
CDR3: ASSTDRVGSDTQY

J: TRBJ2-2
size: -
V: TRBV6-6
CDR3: ASSSGGLQTGELF

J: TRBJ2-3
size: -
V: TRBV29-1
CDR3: SVGTGEGTDTQY

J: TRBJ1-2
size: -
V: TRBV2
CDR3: ASSEEARVVYGYP

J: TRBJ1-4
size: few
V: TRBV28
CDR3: ASSLVGDIDEKLF

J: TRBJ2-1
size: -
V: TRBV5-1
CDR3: ASTGGADYNEQF

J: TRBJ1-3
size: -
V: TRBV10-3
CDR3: AITPDTPGNTIY